The 19 T cell receptor beta chains listed next were all sequenced from one sample in a study of cytomegalovirus exposure and HLA in healthy donors. Amplification used 60 Vbeta primers and 13 Jbeta primers. TCRdb's copy holds only in-frame clones and misses some; the assay was immunoSEQ multiplex PCR. Among about 110,000 clones listed, around 84% were seen once. The sequenced material came from PBMCs. These receptors came from a man under 40 in good health and CMV-seropositive.

J is TRBJ1-2 and V is TRBV5-8; possible D gene TRBD1, 6 bases. Trimming stripped 1 base from V and 8 bases from J, with 15 bases between. Germline V gives CDR1 SGHTS, CDR2 YDEGEE. The CDR3 consists of 14 residues. CDR3 nucleotide sequence: TGTGCCAGCAGCTTGTGGACAGCCGGCGTCGGCTACACCTTC. It encodes CASSLWTAGVGYTF. Based on the CDR3 plus reference TRBV5-8 and TRBJ1-2, the full variable domain is EAGVTQSPTHLIKTRGQQATLRCSPISGHTSVYWYQQALGLGLQFLLWYDEGEERNRGNFPPRFSGRQFPNYSSELNVNALELEDSALYLCASSLWTAGVGYTFGSGTRLTVV.

V gene TRBV6-4 combines with J gene TRBJ2-1, with 9 bases fitting TRBD2. This CDR3 has 14 amino acids. V dropped 3 bases and J dropped 9; count of bases not matched to a gene: 6. The germline gives CDR1 MRHNA, CDR2 SNTAGT. CDR3 residues: CASSEIAGVGEQFF. For the CDR3, the DNA is TGTGCCAGCAGTGAAATAGCGGGGGTAGGTGAGCAGTTCTTC.

The CDR3 is CASSRGDRGSYEQYV. The CDR3 nucleotides read TGTGCCAGTAGTAGGGGAGACAGGGGGTCCTACGAGCAGTACGTC. The chain carries TRBV19 and TRBJ2-7, with TRBD1 matching over 9 bases. The CDR3 is 15 amino acids. Germline CDR1 and CDR2: LNHDA and SQIVND (reference sequence). The V gene end was trimmed by 4 bases and the J gene end by 1 base; junction bases not matched to a gene: 5.

This chain joins TRBV5-1 and TRBJ1-2; the match to TRBD1 covers 12 bases. Germline trimming cut 5 bases from V and 6 bases from J; bases unmatched to any gene: 5. Germline CDR1 is SGHRS and CDR2 is YFSETQ. The CDR3 length is 14 residues. Here the CDR3 DNA reads TGCGCCAGCAGTTCGGGACAGGGGGCGGATGGCTACACCTTC. Translating gives CASSSGQGADGYTF.

The rearrangement joins TRBV5-1 to TRBJ1-1; 7 nucleotides match TRBD1. Trimming at V came to 4 bases and at J to 1 base, leaving 4 bases not matched to a gene. Germline CDR1 reads SGHRS; CDR2 reads YFSETQ. This CDR3 region has 14 residues. The CDR3 nucleotides are TGCGCCAGCAGCGCCAGGACAGGGAACACTGAAGCTTTCTTT. This encodes CASSARTGNTEAFF.

This chain links TRBV4-1 with TRBJ2-5; the D gene is possibly TRBD2 (5 bases). The germline V gene has CDR1 MGHRA and CDR2 YSYEKL. V lost 1 base to trimming and J lost 3 bases, with 9 bases between them. The CDR3 runs 14 residues. The CDR3 region is CASSQGLREETQYF. The CDR3 region has the DNA TGCGCCAGCAGCCAAGGATTGAGGGAAGAGACCCAGTACTTC.

This rearrangement joins TRBV9 to TRBJ2-3, with TRBD1 matching over 8 bases. The CDR3 is made up of 17 amino acids. In germline, CDR1 is SGDLS, CDR2 YYNGEE. J was trimmed by 5 bases and V by 3 bases; bases with no gene match: 14. CDR3 sequence: CASSEAPPGGGIDTQYF. The CDR3 nucleotides read TGTGCCAGCAGCGAAGCCCCACCAGGGGGCGGGATAGATACGCAGTATTTT.

The chain carries TRBV5-1 and TRBJ1-1; D not certain. The CDR3 totals 15 residues. Trimming removed 4 bases from V and 1 base from J, with 14 bases in between. Germline V gene lookup returns CDR1 SGHRS and CDR2 YFSETQ. The CDR3 DNA is TGCGCCAGCAGCCGGAGTGGACGGGGGAACACTGAAGCTTTCTTT. This gives the protein CASSRSGRGNTEAFF.

The chain joins TRBV5-1 to TRBJ1-1; 7 bases agree with TRBD1. This CDR3 has 14 residues. CDR1 is SGHRS, CDR2 YFSETQ, per germline. V was clipped by 4 bases and J by 6 bases; unmatched bases: 9. DNA of the CDR3: TGCGCCAGCAGCCCCGGACAGGCGTTGGCTGAAGCTTTCTTT. As protein: CASSPGQALAEAFF.

The rearrangement links TRBV4-1 to TRBJ1-5; 10 bases agree with TRBD1. Trimming cost V 4 bases and J 4 bases; bases outside gene matches: 4. The CDR3 extends over 15 amino acids. Germline assignment: CDR1 MGHRA and CDR2 YSYEKL. The CDR3 region has the DNA TGCGCCAGCAGCCCCTGGGACAGGGGAAATCAGCCCCAGCATTTT. This gives the protein CASSPWDRGNQPQHF.

In its sample, this clone was seen once. The chain employs TRBV10-1 and TRBJ2-1, with D maybe TRBD1 (5 bases). The CDR3 totals 16 residues. V was shortened by 5 bases and J by 0 bases, with 14 bases between the two germline ends. Germline loops: CDR1 WNHNN, CDR2 SYGVQD (reference sequence). Here the CDR3 DNA reads TGCGCCAGCAGTTCACAGGTTCCTAGCTCCTACAATGAGCAGTTCTTC. This translates into CASSSQVPSSYNEQFF.

The V gene is TRBV7-2, the J gene TRBJ1-1; TRBD1 agrees at 7 bases. Unmatched junction bases numbered 4, after V lost 3 bases and J lost 3 bases. The CDR3 is 14 residues long. Germline V lookup: CDR1 SGHTA, CDR2 FQGNSA. The CDR3: CASSFNRGDTEAFF. CDR3 bases: TGTGCCAGCAGCTTTAACAGGGGAGACACTGAAGCTTTCTTT.

This clone appeared a few times. The chain has TRBV5-1 and TRBJ2-5; TRBD2 aligns across 14 bases. Unmatched junction bases numbered 8, after V lost 4 bases and J lost 9 bases. Germline assignment: CDR1 SGHRS and CDR2 YFSETQ. CDR3 size: 15 residues. The CDR3 region has the DNA TGCGCCAGCAGCCTACGGACTAGCGGGGGGAAGGCCCAGTACTTC. Its protein is CASSLRTSGGKAQYF.

This clone was detected once. The chain uses TRBV10-3 and TRBJ1-3; no clear D. The V and J ends lost 8 bases and 3 bases respectively, with 11 bases between them. Germline assignment: CDR1 ENHRY and CDR2 SYGVKD. The CDR3 consists of 13 residues. The CDR3 bases are TGTGCCATCGCGCGGGGTGGTGGAAACACCATATATTTT. Amino acid sequence: CAIARGGGNTIYF.

This clone was observed a single time. The V and J genes are TRBV27 and TRBJ2-2; D gene unclear. CDR3 length: 13 amino acids. CDR1 MNHEY and CDR2 SMNVEV come from the germline V gene (reference sequence). The V end was cut by 8 bases, the J end by 4 bases, with 11 bases between. The CDR3 protein is CASANGGTGELFF. CDR3 coding DNA: TGTGCCAGCGCTAACGGTGGCACCGGGGAGCTGTTTTTT.

V and J are TRBV7-2 and TRBJ2-3; 16 nucleotides align to TRBD2. The CDR3 is 17 amino acids. Trimming removed 1 base from V and 5 bases from J; junction bases left unmatched: 3. CDR1 SGHTA and CDR2 FQGNSA come from the germline V gene. In DNA, the CDR3 is TGTGCCAGCAGCTTAGTGGGGACTAGCGGGGGGGTAGATACGCAGTATTTT. It is translated as CASSLVGTSGGVDTQYF.

Concerning this clone itself: The same CDR3 can be traced to other DNA sequences in this sample. The chain carries TRBV10-3 and TRBJ2-3, with 11 bases fitting TRBD2. The length of the CDR3 is 15 residues. With 11 bases clipped from V and 1 base from J, the junction kept 8 bases outside the gene matches. The germline gives CDR1 ENHRY, CDR2 SYGVKD. CDR3 sequence: CAARGTSGGTDTQYF. CDR3 in DNA: TGTGCCGCACGGGGGACTAGCGGCGGCACAGATACGCAGTATTTT.

The V gene is TRBV6-5, the J gene TRBJ1-1; a weak D match, TRBD1 (5 bases). V lost 2 bases, J lost 7 bases, and 20 bases lay in between. Germline values: CDR1 MNHEY, CDR2 SVGAGI. This CDR3 contains 16 residues. CDR3 sequence reads: CASSYGGEGYQGEAFF. The CDR3 DNA sequence: TGTGCCAGCAGTTACGGGGGGGAGGGCTACCAGGGTGAAGCTTTCTTT.

V is TRBV27 and J is TRBJ1-6; D ambiguous. V was shortened by 5 bases and J by 0 bases, with 20 bases between the two germline ends. This CDR3 contains 19 residues. CDR1 MNHEY and CDR2 SMNVEV come from the germline V gene (reference sequence). In DNA form, the CDR3 reads TGTGCCAGCAGTCCCTCGGGTCCCCCTGGGTACTCCTATAATTCACCCCTCCACTTT. Translated, it gives CASSPSGPPGYSYNSPLHF.